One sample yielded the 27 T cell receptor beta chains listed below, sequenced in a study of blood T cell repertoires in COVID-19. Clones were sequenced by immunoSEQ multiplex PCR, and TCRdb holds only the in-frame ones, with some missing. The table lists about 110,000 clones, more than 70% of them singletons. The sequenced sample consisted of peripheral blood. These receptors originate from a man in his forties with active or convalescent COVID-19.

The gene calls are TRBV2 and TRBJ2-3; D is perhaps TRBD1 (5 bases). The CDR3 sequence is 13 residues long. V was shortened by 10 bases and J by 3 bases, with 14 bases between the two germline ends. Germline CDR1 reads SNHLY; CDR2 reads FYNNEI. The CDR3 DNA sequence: TGTGCCAAAATCCAGGGCAGTACAGATACGCAGTATTTT. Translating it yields CAKIQGSTDTQYF.

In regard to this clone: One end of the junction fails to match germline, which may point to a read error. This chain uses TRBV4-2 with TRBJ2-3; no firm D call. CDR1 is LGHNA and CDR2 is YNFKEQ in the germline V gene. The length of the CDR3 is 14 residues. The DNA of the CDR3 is TGTGCCAGCACCCAAGGGTTGAGTACAGATACGCAGTATTTT. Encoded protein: CASTQGLSTDTQYF.

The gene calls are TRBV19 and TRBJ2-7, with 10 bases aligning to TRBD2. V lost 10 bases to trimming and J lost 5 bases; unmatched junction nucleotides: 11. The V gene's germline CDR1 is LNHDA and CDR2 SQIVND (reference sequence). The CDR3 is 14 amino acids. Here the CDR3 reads CATRTGLASNEQYF. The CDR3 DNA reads TGTGCCACTCGAACGGGACTAGCGTCCAACGAGCAGTACTTC.

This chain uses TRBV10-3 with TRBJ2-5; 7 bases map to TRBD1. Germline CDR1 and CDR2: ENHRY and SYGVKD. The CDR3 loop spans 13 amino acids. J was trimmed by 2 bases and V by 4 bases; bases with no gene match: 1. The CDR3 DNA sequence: TGTGCCATCAGTGGACAGGGACAAGAGACCCAGTACTTC. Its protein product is CAISGQGQETQYF.

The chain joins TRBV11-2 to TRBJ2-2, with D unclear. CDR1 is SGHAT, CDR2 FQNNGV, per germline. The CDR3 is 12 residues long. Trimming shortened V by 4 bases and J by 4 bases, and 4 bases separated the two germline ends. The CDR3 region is CASSSITGELFF. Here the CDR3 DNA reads TGTGCCAGCAGCTCCATCACCGGGGAGCTGTTTTTT.

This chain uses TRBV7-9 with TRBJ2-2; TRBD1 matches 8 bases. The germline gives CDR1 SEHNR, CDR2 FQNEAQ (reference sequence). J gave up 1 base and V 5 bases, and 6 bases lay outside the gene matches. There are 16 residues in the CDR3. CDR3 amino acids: CASSPYGQGNTGELFF. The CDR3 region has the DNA TGTGCCAGCAGCCCTTACGGACAGGGGAACACCGGGGAGCTGTTTTTT.

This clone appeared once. The CDR3 is CASSQEGRNYGYTF. For the CDR3, the DNA is TGCGCCAGCAGCCAAGAGGGCAGAAACTATGGCTACACCTTC. The chain joins TRBV4-3 to TRBJ1-2, with D hard to call. The CDR3 is 14 residues long. Per the germline V gene, CDR1 is LGHNA and CDR2 is YSLEER. V was cut by 0 bases and J by 2 bases, with 7 bases left in between.

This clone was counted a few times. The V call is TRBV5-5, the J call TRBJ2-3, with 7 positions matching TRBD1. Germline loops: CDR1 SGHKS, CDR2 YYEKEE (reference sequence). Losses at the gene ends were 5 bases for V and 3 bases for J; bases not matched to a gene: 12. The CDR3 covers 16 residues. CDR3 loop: CASSSLAQGVTDTQYF. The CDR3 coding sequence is TGTGCCAGCAGTTCCTTGGCGCAGGGGGTAACAGATACGCAGTATTTT.

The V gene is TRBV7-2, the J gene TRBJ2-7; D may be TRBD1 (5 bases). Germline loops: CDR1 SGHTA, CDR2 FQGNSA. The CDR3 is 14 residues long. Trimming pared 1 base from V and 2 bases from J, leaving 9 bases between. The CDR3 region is CASSLEDTTYEQYF. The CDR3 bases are TGTGCCAGCAGCTTAGAGGACACCACCTACGAGCAGTACTTC.

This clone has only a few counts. The CDR3 loop reads CASSLRDVGYGYTF. DNA for the CDR3: TGCGCCAGCAGCTTGCGGGATGTGGGGTATGGCTACACCTTC. The chain combines TRBV5-1 with TRBJ1-2, with D unclear. Trimming cost V 1 base and J 5 bases, with 12 bases left between them. This CDR3 is 14 amino acids long. CDR1 is SGHRS and CDR2 is YFSETQ in the germline V gene.

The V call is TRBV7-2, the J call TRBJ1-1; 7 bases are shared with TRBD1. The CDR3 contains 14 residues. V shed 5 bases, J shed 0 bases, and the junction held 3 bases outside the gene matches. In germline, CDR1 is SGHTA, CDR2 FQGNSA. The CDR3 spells CASSQDRVNTEAFF. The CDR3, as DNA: TGTGCCAGCAGCCAAGACAGGGTGAACACTGAAGCTTTCTTT.

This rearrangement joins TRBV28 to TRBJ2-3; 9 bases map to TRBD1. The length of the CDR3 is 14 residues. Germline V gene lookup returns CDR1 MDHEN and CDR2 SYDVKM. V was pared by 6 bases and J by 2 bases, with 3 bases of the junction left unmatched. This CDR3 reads CASREQGATDTQYF. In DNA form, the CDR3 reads TGTGCCAGCAGAGAACAGGGGGCCACAGATACGCAGTATTTT.

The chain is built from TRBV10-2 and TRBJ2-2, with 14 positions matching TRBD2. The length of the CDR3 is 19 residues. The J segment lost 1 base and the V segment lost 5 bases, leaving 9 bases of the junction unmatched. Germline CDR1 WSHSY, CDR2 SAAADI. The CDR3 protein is CASSPTTSGRAGNTGELFF. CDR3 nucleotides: TGCGCCAGCAGTCCCACGACTAGCGGGAGGGCCGGGAACACCGGGGAGCTGTTTTTT.

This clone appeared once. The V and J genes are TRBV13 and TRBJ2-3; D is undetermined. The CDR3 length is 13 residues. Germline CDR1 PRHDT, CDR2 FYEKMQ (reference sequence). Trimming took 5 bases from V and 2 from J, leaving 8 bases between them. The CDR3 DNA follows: TGTGCCAGCAGCCCCCGAGCCACAGATACGCAGTATTTT. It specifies CASSPRATDTQYF.

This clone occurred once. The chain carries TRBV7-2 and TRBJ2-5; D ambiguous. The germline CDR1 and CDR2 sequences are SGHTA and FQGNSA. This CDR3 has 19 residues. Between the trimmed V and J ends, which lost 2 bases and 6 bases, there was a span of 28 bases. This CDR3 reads CASSLSLSLETSSVKTQYF. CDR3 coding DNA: TGTGCCAGCAGCTTATCCTTATCTCTCGAAACCTCCTCGGTAAAGACCCAGTACTTC.

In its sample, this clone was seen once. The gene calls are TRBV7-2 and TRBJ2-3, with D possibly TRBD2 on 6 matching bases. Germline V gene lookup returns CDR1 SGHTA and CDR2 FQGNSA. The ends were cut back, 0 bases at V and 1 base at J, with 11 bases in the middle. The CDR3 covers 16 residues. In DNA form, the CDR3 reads TGTGCCAGCAGCTTAGCGGGGGGTTGGGGCACAGATACGCAGTATTTT. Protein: CASSLAGGWGTDTQYF. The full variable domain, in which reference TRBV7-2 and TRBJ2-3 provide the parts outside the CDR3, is GAGVSQSPSNKVTEKGKDVELRCDPISGHTALYWYRQSLGQGLEFLIYFQGNSAPDKSGLPSDRFSAERTGGSVSTLTIQRTQQEDSAVYLCASSLAGGWGTDTQYFGPGTRLTVL.

The CDR3 is CARSLSLGQNSYEQYF. Written as DNA, the CDR3 is TGTGCCAGAAGCTTAAGCCTCGGACAGAACTCCTACGAGCAGTACTTC. This rearrangement joins TRBV7-5 to TRBJ2-7; the table's D call TRBD1 went unverified against the DNA. TRBV7-5 is shown as a pseudogene. The CDR3 sequence is 16 residues long.

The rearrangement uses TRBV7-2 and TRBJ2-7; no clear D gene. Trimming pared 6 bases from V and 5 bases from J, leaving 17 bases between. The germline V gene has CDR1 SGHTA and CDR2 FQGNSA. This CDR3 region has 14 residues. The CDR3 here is CASRLKAGSHEQYF. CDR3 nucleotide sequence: TGTGCCAGCAGACTCAAGGCCGGGTCCCACGAGCAGTACTTC. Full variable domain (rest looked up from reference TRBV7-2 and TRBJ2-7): GAGVSQSPSNKVTEKGKDVELRCDPISGHTALYWYRQSLGQGLEFLIYFQGNSAPDKSGLPSDRFSAERTGGSVSTLTIQRTQQEDSAVYLCASRLKAGSHEQYFGPGTRLTVT.

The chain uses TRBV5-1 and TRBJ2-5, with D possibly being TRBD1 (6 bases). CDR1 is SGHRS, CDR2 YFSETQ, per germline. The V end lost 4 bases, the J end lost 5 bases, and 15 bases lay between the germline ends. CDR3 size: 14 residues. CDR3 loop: CASSHVAGAETQYF. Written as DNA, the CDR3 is TGCGCCAGCAGCCACGTAGCAGGGGCTGAGACCCAGTACTTC.

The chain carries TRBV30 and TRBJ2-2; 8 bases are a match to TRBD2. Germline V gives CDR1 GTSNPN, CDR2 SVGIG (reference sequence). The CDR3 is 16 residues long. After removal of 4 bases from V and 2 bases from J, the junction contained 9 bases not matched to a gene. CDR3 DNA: TGTGCCTGGAATATAGGGCGGGAGGCTAACACCGGGGAGCTGTTTTTT. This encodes CAWNIGREANTGELFF.

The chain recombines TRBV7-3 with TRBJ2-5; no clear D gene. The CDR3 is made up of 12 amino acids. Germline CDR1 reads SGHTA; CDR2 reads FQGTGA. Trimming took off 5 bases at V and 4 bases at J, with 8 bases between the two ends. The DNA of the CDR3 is TGTGCCAGCAGCGCCAGTTCAGAGACCCAGTACTTC. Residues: CASSASSETQYF. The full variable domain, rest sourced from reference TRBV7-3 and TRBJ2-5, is GAGVSQTPSNKVTEKGKYVELRCDPISGHTALYWYRQSLGQGPEFLIYFQGTGAADDSGLPNDRFFAVRPEGSVSTLKIQRTERGDSAVYLCASSASSETQYFGPGTRLLVL.

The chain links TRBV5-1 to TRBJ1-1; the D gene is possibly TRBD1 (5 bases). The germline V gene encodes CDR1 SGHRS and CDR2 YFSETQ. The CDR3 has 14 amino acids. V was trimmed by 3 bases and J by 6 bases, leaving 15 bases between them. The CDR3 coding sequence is TGCGCCAGCAGCTGGGCCCCGGGGGGAGCTGAAGCTTTCTTT. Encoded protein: CASSWAPGGAEAFF.

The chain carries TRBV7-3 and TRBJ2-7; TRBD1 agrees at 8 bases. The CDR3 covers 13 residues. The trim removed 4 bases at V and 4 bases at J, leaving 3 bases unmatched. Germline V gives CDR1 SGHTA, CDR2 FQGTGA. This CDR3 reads CASSYGTGYEQYF. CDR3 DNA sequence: TGTGCCAGCAGCTACGGGACAGGATACGAGCAGTACTTC.

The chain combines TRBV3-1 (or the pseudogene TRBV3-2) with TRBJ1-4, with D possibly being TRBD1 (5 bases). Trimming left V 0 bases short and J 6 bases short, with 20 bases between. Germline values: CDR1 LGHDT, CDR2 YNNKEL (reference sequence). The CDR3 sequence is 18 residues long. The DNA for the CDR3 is TGTGCCAGCAGCCAAGATTTAGGGGTTCAGTATCTTTATGAAAAACTGTTTTTT. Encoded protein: CASSQDLGVQYLYEKLFF.

CDR3 sequence: CASSSTQFHEQYF. The CDR3 DNA is TGTGCCAGCAGTTCTACACAGTTCCACGAGCAGTACTTC. The rearrangement links TRBV6-5 to TRBJ2-7; D is undetermined. This CDR3 is 13 amino acids long. The V end lost 4 bases, the J end lost 5 bases, and 12 bases lay between the germline ends. Germline V gene data show CDR1 as MNHEY and CDR2 as SVGAGI.

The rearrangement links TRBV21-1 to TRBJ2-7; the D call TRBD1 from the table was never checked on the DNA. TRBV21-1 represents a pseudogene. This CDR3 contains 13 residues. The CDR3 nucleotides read TGTGCCAGCAGCACTTACAGGGGCGGCGAGCAGTACTTC. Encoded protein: CASSTYRGGEQYF.

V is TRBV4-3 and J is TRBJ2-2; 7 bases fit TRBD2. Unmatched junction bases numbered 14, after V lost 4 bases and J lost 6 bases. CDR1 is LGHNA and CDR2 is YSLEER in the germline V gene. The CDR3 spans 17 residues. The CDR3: CASSRSSAGEGPGELFF. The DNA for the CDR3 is TGCGCCAGCAGCCGGAGTTCGGCGGGAGAAGGGCCCGGGGAGCTGTTTTTT.